This T cell receptor beta chain was sequenced in a study of beta chain features in type 1 diabetes. Background on the study: When patients were set against healthy donors, age, gender and cell yields were similar. Findings of the study overall: There was a moderate but significant shortening of TCRB CDR3s in all four CD4+ subsets of Type 1 diabetes patients. Naive, central memory and Treg TCRB repertoires appeared more alike in patients than in healthy donors.

In germline, CDR1 is SQVTM, CDR2 ANQGSEA. The V and J ends lost 6 bases and 2 bases, in that order; junction bases with no gene match: 3. The CDR3 runs 12 residues. This clone was picked up many times. The antigen is undetermined. A single heparinised draw of about 100 mL on average was taken per donor. Central memory, naive, regulatory and stem cell-like memory CD4+ cells were sorted by CD45RO/CCR7/CD25/CD127/CD95/CD27. The study reverse transcribed the entire isolated RNA, so it sequenced expressed TCRB transcripts. TCRdb's copy holds only in-frame clones and misses some; the assay was immunoSEQ multiplex PCR. The sample shows roughly 260,000 clones, approximately 10% of them seen only once.

J is TRBJ2-7 and V is TRBV29-1; TRBD1 agrees at 8 bases. The clonotype originates from a young man with type 1 diabetes. Sample: naive CD4+ T cells from blood. CDR3 nucleotides: TGCAGCGTGGGGGGACAGGCCTACGAGCAGTACTTC. This codes for CSVGGQAYEQYF.